The source of this T cell receptor beta chain is a study of blood T cell repertoires in COVID-19. TCRdb's copy holds only in-frame clones and misses some; the assay was immunoSEQ multiplex PCR. Of approximately 220,000 clones listed, roughly 80% are singletons. The specimen was peripheral blood. This receptor was identified in a woman aged 25-40 years who had recovered from COVID-19.

The CDR3 sequence: CASSQTGQGNYGYTF. The CDR3 nucleotides read TGCGCCAGCAGCCAAACGGGACAGGGGAACTATGGCTACACCTTC. V usage is TRBV4-1 and J usage is TRBJ1-2; 10 bases map to TRBD1. The germline V gene has CDR1 MGHRA and CDR2 YSYEKL. This CDR3 has 15 amino acids. V lost 2 bases to trimming and J lost 2 bases; unmatched junction nucleotides: 2.